The rows below give T cell receptor beta chains drawn from one sample of a study of radiotherapy plus CTLA-4 blockade in lung cancer. Clones were sequenced by immunoSEQ multiplex PCR, and TCRdb holds only the in-frame ones, with some missing. The data contain approximately 90,000 clones, around 82% of them singletons. Here the sequenced sample was peripheral blood, taken from a patient treated with radiotherapy plus ipilimumab. All receptors derive from a human donor with non-small cell lung cancer who had stable disease on radiotherapy plus ipilimumab. Both conserved end residues are part of each CDR3. The order of the fields is J gene, V gene, D gene, clone size, CDR3 DNA, CDR3 protein. D genes are given only for firm matches. Clone size is shown for a subset of rows, as once, few, many or a class of expanded clone.

TRBJ2-7 | TRBV11-2 | NA | NA | TGTGCCAGCAGCCCCCGGGCCGCCCCCTACGAGCAGTACTTC | CASSPRAAPYEQYF
TRBJ2-3 | TRBV9 | NA | NA | TGTGCCAGCAGCACAGGTCTAGGGGTCACAGATACGCAGTATTTT | CASSTGLGVTDTQYF
TRBJ2-3 | TRBV9 | TRBD2 | NA | TGTGCCAGCAGCGTAGGGAATAGCGGGAGCAAAAATACGCAGTATTTT | CASSVGNSGSKNTQYF
TRBJ2-1 | TRBV6-1 | TRBD1 | NA | TGTGCCAGCAGTGCCGGGACAGGGGAGAGTCATGAGCAGTTCTTC | CASSAGTGESHEQFF
TRBJ2-2 | TRBV5-4 | NA | NA | TGTGCCAGCAGCTTGGCAGACACCGGGGAGCTGTTTTTT | CASSLADTGELFF
TRBJ1-1 | TRBV5-6 | NA | NA | TGTGCCAGCAACTACAGGGTAGGAGGTGGGACTGAAGCTTTCTTT | CASNYRVGGGTEAFF
TRBJ1-1 | TRBV28 | NA | NA | TGTGCCAGCAGGGGGGGCCGAACTGAAGCTTTCTTT | CASRGGRTEAFF
TRBJ2-7 | TRBV6-4 | TRBD2 | few | TGTGCCAGCAGTGGAGCCGGGACTAGCGGGGGGTGGGCCTACGAGCAGTACTTC | CASSGAGTSGGWAYEQYF
TRBJ2-1 | TRBV5-1 | TRBD2 | NA | TGCGCCAGCAGCTTAATTCTAGCGGGAGGGCGAAATGAGCAGTTCTTC | CASSLILAGGRNEQFF
TRBJ1-1 | TRBV21-1 | NA | once | TGTGCCAGCAGCAAAGAGGAGGGTCCGAGGACTGAAGCTTTCTTT | CASSKEEGPRTEAFF
TRBJ2-3 | TRBV11-2 | TRBD2 | NA | TGTGCCAGCAGCTTAGCGGGGGGTAGCACAGATACGCAGTATTTT | CASSLAGGSTDTQYF
TRBJ2-5 | TRBV2 | TRBD2 | NA | TGTGCCAGCAGTGGCCGGACTAGCGGGGGGGCCGGGGGAGAGACCCAGTACTTC | CASSGRTSGGAGGETQYF